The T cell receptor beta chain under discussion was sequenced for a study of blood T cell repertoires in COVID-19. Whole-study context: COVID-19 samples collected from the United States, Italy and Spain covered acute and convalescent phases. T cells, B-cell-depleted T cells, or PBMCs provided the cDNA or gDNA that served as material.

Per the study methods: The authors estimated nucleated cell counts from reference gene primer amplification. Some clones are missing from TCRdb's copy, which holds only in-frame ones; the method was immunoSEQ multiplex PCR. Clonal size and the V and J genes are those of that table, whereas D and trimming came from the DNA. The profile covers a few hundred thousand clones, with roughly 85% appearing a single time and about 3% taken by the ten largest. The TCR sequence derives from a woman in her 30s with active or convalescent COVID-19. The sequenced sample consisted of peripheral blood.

CDR3 region: CASSDRTRARRGEQYF. The CDR3 coding sequence is TGTGCCAGCAGTGACCGTACCAGGGCCCGGAGGGGCGAGCAGTACTTC. V is TRBV6-1 and J is TRBJ2-7; maybe TRBD2 (6 bases). In germline, CDR1 is MNHNS, CDR2 SASEGT. Trimming removed 3 bases from V and 6 bases from J, with 21 bases in between. The CDR3 is 16 residues long.